The present TCR beta chain was sequenced within a study of glioma-infiltrating T cells. General observations from the study: Tissue and blood shared very few CDR3 sequences. Tissue-blood divergence was below expectation in non-neoplastic patients, above in gliomas.

The CDR3 is 13 residues long. CDR1 and CDR2 from the germline V gene are MNHEY and SMNVEV (reference sequence). V dropped 3 bases and J dropped 5 bases, with 9 bases sitting between them. This clonotype was seen more than once but under ten times. As yet, its antigen is unknown. TCR alpha and beta CDR3 regions were amplified from RNA using iRepertoire nested multiplex PCR. Tissue mRNA or PBMC total RNA, roughly 90-400 ng, went into one-step reverse transcription and amplification. A single record per CDR3 protein comes from TCRdb applying MiXCR to the multiplex PCR reads. The sample records about 210,000 distinct CDR3 sequences, approximately 30% being singletons.

Sequenced input: glioma tissue, nonneoplastic brain tissue, or PBMCs (not recorded which). This clonotype was obtained from a human donor with low-grade glioma or glioblastoma, undergoing nonglioma brain surgery, or in good health (not recorded which). This chain uses TRBV27 with TRBJ2-3; TRBD1 is a possible D gene (6 bases). In DNA form, the CDR3 reads TGTGCCAGCAGTTTTAAGGGGGTAGATACGCAGTATTTT. As protein: CASSFKGVDTQYF.